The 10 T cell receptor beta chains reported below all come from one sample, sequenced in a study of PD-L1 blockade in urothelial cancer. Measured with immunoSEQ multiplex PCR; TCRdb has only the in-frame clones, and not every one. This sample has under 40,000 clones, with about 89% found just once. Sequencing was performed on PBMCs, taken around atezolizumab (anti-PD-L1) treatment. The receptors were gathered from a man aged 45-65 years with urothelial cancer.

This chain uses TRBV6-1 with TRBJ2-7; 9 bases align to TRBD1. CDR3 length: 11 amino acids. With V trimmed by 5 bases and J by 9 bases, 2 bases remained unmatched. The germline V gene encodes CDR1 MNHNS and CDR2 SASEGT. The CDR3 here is CASSPDRGQYF. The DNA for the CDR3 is TGTGCCAGCAGTCCGGACAGGGGGCAGTACTTC.

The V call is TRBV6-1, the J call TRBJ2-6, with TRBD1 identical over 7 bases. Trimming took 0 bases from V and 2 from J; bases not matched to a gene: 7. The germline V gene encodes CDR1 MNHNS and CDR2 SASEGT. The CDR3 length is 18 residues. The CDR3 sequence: CASSEARDSKTGANVLTF. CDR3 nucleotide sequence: TGTGCCAGCAGTGAAGCACGGGACAGCAAGACTGGGGCCAACGTCCTGACTTTC.

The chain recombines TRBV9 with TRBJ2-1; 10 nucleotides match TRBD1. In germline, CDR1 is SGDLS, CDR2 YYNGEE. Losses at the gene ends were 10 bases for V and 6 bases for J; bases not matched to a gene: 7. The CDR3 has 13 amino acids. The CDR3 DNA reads TGTGCCTCCGGGACAGGGGTGCCCAATGAGCAGTTCTTC. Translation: CASGTGVPNEQFF. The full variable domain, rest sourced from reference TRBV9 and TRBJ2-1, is DSGVTQTPKHLITATGQRVTLRCSPRSGDLSVYWYQQSLDQGLQFLIQYYNGEERAKGNILERFSAQQFPDLHSELNLSSLELGDSALYFCASGTGVPNEQFFGPGTRLTVL.

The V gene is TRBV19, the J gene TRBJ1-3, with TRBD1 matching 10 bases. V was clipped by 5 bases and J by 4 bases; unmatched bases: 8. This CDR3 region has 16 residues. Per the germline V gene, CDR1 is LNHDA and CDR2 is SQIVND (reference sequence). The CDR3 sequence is CASSLWDRGEGNTIYF. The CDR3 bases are TGTGCCAGTAGTTTATGGGACAGGGGTGAAGGAAACACCATATATTTT.

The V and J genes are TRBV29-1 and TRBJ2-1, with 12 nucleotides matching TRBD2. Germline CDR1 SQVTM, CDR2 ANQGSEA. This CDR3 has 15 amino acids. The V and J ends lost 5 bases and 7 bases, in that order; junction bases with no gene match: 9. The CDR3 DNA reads TGCAGCGTTACCCCCCGACTAGCGGGAGAGAATGAGCAGTTCTTC. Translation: CSVTPRLAGENEQFF.

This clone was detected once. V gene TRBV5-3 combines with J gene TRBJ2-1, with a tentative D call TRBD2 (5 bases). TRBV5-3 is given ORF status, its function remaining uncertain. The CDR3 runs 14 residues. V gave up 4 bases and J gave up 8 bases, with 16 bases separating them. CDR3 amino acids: CARSPGAEAYEQFF. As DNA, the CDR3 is TGTGCCAGAAGCCCCGGAGCGGAGGCGTATGAGCAGTTCTTC.

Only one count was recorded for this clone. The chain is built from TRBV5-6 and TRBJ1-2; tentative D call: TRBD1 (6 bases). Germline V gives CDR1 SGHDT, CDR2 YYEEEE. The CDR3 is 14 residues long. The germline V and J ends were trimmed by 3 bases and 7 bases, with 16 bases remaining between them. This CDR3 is CASSSSGGQSGYTF. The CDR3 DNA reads TGTGCCAGCAGCTCCTCGGGGGGGCAGAGTGGCTACACCTTC.

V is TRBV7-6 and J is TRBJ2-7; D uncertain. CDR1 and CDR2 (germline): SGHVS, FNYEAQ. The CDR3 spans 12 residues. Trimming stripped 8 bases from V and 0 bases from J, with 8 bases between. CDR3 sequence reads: CASYSSSYEQYF. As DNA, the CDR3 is TGTGCCAGCTACTCGAGCTCCTACGAGCAGTACTTC.

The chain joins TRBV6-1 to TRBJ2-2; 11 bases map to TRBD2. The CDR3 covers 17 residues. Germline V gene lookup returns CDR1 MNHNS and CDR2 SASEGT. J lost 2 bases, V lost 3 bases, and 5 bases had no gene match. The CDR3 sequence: CASSEVAGGPNTGELFF. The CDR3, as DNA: TGTGCCAGCAGTGAGGTAGCGGGGGGGCCCAACACCGGGGAGCTGTTTTTT.

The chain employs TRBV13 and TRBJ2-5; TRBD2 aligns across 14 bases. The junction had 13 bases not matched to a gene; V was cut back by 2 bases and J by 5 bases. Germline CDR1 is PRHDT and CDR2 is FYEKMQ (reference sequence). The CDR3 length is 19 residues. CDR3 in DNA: TGTGCCAGCAGCTTACCCGGGACTAGCGGGGGCCAAGTTCAGGAGACCCAGTACTTC. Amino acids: CASSLPGTSGGQVQETQYF.